This section outlines one T cell receptor (beta chain) sequence together with its context. These data originate in a study of blood T cell repertoires in COVID-19. Study in general: Whether acute or convalescent, the COVID-19 samples came from the United States, Italy and Spain. Sample material is recorded as cDNA or gDNA derived from T cells, B-cell-depleted T cells, or PBMCs.

Per the authors' pipeline: Amplified reference gene primers provided the basis for estimating nucleated cell counts. Sequenced by immunoSEQ multiplex PCR; TCRdb stores in-frame clones only, minus some. D and trimming come from the DNA, and the V and J calls and clone size come from that table. The sample includes about 240,000 clones, approximately 85% of them seen just once. Patients of the Seattle cohort, enrolled during active infection, were followed longitudinally. The germline V gene encodes CDR1 MNHEY and CDR2 SVGAGI. There are 12 residues in the CDR3. Trimming took off 6 bases at V and 8 bases at J, with 10 bases between the two ends.

This sequence joins TRBV6-5 and TRBJ2-2; a possible D gene is TRBD2 (5 bases). This receptor was taken from a woman older than 75 with COVID-19, enrolled during active disease. The sequenced sample consisted of peripheral blood. The CDR3 sequence: CASRSGVGELFF. DNA of the CDR3: TGTGCCAGCAGATCCGGGGTAGGGGAGCTGTTTTTT.